The present T cell receptor beta chain was sequenced within a study of cytomegalovirus exposure and HLA in healthy donors. Study outcomes and limitations: Among TCR beta chains, those listed as cytomegalovirus-associated numbered approximately 150.

On this clone itself: Antigen unknown.

TCRdb's copy holds only in-frame clones and misses some; the assay was immunoSEQ multiplex PCR. The repertoire holds around 65,000 clones, 80% to 95% seen once, with 5.3% in the top ten. The germline CDR1 and CDR2 sequences are SGHRS and YFSETQ. The CDR3 runs 15 residues. V gave up 2 bases and J gave up 3 bases, with 12 bases separating them. The specimen was PBMCs. The sequence derives from a man aged 18-30 years in good health and CMV-seropositive. The chain uses TRBV5-1 and TRBJ1-5, with D tentatively TRBD1 (6 bases). CDR3 nucleotide sequence: TGCGCCAGCAGCTTAGGAGCAGGGGCCAATCAGCCCCAGCATTTT. Protein product: CASSLGAGANQPQHF.